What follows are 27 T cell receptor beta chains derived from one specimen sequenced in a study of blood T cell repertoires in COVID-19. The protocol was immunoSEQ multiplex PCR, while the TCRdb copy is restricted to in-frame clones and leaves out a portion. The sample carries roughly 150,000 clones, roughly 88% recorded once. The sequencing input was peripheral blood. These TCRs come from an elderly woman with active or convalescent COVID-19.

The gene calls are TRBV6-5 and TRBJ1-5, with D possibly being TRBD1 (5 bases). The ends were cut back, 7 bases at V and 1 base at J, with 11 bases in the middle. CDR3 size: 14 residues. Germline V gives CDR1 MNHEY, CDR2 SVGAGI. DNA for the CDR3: TGTGCCAGCAAAGGGACTGTCAGCAATCAGCCCCAGCATTTT. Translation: CASKGTVSNQPQHF.

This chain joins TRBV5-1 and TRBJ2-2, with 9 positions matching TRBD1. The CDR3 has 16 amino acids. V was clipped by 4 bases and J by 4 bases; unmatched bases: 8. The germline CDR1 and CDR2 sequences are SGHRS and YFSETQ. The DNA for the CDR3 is TGCGCCAGCAGCGGGGGGACAGGGAGAGGCACCGGGGAGCTGTTTTTT. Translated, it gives CASSGGTGRGTGELFF.

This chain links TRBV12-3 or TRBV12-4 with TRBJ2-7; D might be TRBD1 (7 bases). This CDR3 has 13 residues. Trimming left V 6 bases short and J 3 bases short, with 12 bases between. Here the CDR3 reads CASRAGQYYEQYF. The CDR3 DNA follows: TGTGCCAGCAGGGCGGGACAGTACTACGAGCAGTACTTC.

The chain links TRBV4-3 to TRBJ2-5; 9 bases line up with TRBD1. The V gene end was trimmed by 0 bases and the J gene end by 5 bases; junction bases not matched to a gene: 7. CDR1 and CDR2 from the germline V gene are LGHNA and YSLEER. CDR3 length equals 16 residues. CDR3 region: CASSQDRGQGSETQYF. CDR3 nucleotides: TGCGCCAGCAGCCAAGATCGGGGACAGGGATCGGAGACCCAGTACTTC.

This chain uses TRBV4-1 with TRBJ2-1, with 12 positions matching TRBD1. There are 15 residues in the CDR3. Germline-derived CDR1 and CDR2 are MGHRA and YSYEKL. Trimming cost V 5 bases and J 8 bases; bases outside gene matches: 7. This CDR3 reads CASSTTGTGGDEQFF. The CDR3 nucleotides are TGCGCCAGCAGCACAACCGGGACAGGGGGCGATGAGCAGTTCTTC.

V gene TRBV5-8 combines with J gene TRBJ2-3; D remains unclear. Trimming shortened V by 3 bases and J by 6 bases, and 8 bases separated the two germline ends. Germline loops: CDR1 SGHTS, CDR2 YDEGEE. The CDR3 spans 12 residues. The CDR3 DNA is TGTGCCAGCAGCTGGGCCCGCGATACGCAGTATTTT. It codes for CASSWARDTQYF. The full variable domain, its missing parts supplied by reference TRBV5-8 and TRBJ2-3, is EAGVTQSPTHLIKTRGQQATLRCSPISGHTSVYWYQQALGLGLQFLLWYDEGEERNRGNFPPRFSGRQFPNYSSELNVNALELEDSALYLCASSWARDTQYFGPGTRLTVL.

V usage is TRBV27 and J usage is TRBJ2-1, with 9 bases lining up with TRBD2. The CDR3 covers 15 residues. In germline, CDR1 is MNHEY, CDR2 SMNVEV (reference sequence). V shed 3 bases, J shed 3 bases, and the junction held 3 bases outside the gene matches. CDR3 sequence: CASSFSGGFYNEQFF. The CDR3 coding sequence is TGTGCCAGCAGTTTCAGCGGGGGGTTCTACAATGAGCAGTTCTTC.

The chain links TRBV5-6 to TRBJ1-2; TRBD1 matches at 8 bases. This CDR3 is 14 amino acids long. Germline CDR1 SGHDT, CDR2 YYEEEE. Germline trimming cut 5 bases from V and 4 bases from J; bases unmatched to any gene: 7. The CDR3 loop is CASRSGTGGYGYTF. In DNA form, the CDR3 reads TGTGCCAGCAGGTCCGGGACAGGAGGCTATGGCTACACCTTC.

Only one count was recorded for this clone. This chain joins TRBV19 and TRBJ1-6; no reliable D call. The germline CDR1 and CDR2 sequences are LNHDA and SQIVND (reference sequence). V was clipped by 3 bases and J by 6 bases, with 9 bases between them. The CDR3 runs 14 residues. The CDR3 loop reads CASSMGDINSPLHF. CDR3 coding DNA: TGTGCCAGTAGTATGGGAGACATTAATTCACCCCTCCACTTT.

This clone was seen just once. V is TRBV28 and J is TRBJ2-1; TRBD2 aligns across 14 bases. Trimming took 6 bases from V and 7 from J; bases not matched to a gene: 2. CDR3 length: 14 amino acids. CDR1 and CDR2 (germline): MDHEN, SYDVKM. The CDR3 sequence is CASRTSGGANEQFF. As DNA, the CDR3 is TGTGCCAGCAGGACTAGCGGGGGGGCAAATGAGCAGTTCTTC.

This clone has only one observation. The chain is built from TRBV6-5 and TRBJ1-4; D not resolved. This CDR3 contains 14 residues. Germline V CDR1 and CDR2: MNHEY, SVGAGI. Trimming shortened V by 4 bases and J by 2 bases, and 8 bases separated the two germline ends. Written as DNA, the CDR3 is TGTGCCAGCAGTTTTCAGGCCACTAATGAAAAACTGTTTTTT. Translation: CASSFQATNEKLFF.

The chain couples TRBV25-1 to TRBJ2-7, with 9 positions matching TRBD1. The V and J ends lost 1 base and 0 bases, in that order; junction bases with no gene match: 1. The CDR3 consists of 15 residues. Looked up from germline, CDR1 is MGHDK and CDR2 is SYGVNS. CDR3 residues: CASSESGQGSYEQYF. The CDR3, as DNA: TGTGCCAGCAGTGAATCGGGACAGGGCTCCTACGAGCAGTACTTC.

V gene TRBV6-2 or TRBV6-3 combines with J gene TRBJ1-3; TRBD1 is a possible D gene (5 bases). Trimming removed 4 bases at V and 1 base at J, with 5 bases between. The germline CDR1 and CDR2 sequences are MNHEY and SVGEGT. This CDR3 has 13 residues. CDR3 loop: CASSSGSGNTIYF. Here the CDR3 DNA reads TGTGCCAGCAGTTCAGGGTCTGGAAACACCATATATTTT.

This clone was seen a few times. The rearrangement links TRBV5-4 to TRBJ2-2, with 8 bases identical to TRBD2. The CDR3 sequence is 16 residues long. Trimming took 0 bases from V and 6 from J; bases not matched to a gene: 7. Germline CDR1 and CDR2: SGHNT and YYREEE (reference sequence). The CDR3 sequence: CASSLARGGLSGELFF. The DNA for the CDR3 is TGTGCCAGCAGCTTGGCTCGGGGGGGCCTTTCCGGGGAGCTGTTTTTT.

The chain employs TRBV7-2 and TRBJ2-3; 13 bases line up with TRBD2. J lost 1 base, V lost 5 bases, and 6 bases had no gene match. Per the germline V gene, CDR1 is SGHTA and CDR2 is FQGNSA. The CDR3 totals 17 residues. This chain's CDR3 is CASSPRTSGRGTDTQYF. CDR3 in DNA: TGTGCCAGCAGCCCAAGGACTAGCGGGAGAGGCACAGATACGCAGTATTTT.

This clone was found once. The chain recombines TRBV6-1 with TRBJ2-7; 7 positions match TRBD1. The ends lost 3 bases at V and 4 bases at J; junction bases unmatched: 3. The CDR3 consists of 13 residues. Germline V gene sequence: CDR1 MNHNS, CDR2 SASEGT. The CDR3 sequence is CASSDGQVYEQYF. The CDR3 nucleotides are TGTGCCAGCAGTGATGGACAGGTTTACGAGCAGTACTTC.

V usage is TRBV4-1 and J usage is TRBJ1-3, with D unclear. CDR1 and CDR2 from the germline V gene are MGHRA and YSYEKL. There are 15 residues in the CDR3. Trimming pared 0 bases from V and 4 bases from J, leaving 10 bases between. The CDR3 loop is CASSQDEGLGNTIYF. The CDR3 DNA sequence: TGCGCCAGCAGCCAAGATGAGGGTCTGGGAAACACCATATATTTT.

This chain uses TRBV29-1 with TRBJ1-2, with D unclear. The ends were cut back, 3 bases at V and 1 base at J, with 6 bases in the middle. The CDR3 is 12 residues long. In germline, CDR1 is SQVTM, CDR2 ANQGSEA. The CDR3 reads CSVDALNYGYTF. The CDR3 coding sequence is TGCAGCGTTGATGCGCTTAACTATGGCTACACCTTC.

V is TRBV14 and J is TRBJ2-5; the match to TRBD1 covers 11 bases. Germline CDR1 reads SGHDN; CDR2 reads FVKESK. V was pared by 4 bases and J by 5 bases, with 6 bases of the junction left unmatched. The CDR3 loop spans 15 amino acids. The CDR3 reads CASSPWTGGLETQYF. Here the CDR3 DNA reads TGTGCCAGCAGCCCCTGGACAGGGGGCTTGGAGACCCAGTACTTC.

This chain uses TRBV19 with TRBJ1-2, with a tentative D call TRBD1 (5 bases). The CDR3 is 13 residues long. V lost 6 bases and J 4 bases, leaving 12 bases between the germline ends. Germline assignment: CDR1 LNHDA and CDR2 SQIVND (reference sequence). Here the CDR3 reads CASSAGGSYGYTF. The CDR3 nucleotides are TGTGCCAGTAGCGCCGGGGGGAGCTATGGCTACACCTTC.

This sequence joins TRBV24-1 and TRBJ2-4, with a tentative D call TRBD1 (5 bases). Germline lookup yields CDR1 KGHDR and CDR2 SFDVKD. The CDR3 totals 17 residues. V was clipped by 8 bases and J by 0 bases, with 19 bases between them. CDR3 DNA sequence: TGTGCCACCATTTTTTACCAGGGAAAACTAGCCAAAAACATTCAGTACTTC. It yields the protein CATIFYQGKLAKNIQYF.

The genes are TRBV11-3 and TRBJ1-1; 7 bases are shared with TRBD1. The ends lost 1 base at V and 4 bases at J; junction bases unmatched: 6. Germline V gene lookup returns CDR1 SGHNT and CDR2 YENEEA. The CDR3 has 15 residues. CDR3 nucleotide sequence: TGTGCCAGCAGCTTAGTAGGAGGGGGCGGCACTGAAGCTTTCTTT. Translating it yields CASSLVGGGGTEAFF.

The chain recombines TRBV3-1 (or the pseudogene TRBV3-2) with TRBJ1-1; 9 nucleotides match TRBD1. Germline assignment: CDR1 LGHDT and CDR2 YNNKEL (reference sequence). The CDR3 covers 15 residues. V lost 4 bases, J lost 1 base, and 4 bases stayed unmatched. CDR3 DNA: TGTGCCAGCAGCCCGGGGGACAGGGCGAACACTGAAGCTTTCTTT. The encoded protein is CASSPGDRANTEAFF.

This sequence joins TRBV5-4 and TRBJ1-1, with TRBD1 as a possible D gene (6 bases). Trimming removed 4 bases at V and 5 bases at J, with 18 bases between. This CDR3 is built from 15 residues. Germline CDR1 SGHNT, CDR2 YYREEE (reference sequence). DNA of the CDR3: TGTGCCAGCAGCCCCGAGGGGGTACGGGGTACTGAAGCTTTCTTT. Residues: CASSPEGVRGTEAFF.

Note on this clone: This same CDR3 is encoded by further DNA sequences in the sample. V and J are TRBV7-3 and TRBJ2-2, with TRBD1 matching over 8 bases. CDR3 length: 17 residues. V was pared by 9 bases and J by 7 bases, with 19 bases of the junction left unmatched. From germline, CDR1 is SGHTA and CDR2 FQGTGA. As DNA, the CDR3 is TGTGCCAGTAGCATGGACCCTGACAGGGGAGGCGTCGGGGAGCTGTTTTTT. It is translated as CASSMDPDRGGVGELFF.

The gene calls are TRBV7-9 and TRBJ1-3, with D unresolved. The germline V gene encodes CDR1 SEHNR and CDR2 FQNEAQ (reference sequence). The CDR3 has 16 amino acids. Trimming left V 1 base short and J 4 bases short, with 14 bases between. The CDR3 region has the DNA TGTGCCAGCAGCTTAGTAGGCGGGCCGGGAGGAAACACCATATATTTT. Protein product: CASSLVGGPGGNTIYF.

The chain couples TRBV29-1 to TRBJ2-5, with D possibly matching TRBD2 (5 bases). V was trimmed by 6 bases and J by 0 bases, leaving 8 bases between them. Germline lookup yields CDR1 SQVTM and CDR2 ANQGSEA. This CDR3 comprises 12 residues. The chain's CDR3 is CSVRGDQETQYF. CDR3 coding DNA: TGCAGCGTCCGGGGAGACCAAGAGACCCAGTACTTC. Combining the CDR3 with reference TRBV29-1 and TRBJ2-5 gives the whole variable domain SAVISQKPSRDICQRGTSLTIQCQVDSQVTMMFWYRQQPGQSLTLIATANQGSEATYESGFVIDKFPISRPNLTFSTLTVSNMSPEDSSIYLCSVRGDQETQYFGPGTRLLVL.